This entry lists 32 T cell receptor beta chains sequenced from one sample in a study of T cells after posttransplantation cyclophosphamide. Only in-frame clones appear in the TCRdb table, and some are missing; sequencing was by immunoSEQ multiplex PCR. Of 700 to 950 clones in the sample, 70% to 85% are singletons; the top ten hold approximately 30%. Sequencing used memory CD8+ T cells sorted from blood. All receptors come from a woman aged 45-60 years in good health and a related stem cell transplant donor.

V usage is TRBV19 and J usage is TRBJ2-5, with 7 bases identical to TRBD2. Trimming took 3 bases from V and 11 from J; bases not matched to a gene: 15. This CDR3 comprises 15 residues. Germline loops: CDR1 LNHDA, CDR2 SQIVND (reference sequence). The CDR3 sequence: CASSIPGEGMSEQYF. CDR3 coding DNA: TGTGCCAGTAGTATTCCGGGGGAGGGCATGAGTGAGCAGTACTTC. Filled out from reference TRBV19 and TRBJ2-5, the complete variable domain reads DGGITQSPKYLFRKEGQNVTLSCEQNLNHDAMYWYRQDPGQGLRLIYYSQIVNDFQKGDIAEGYSVSREKKESFPLTVTSAQKNPTAFYLCASSIPGEGMSEQYFGPGTRLLVL.

The rearrangement uses TRBV25-1 and TRBJ1-2; TRBD1 matches at 7 bases. The CDR3 sequence is 14 residues long. CDR1 and CDR2 from the germline V gene are MGHDK and SYGVNS. J was trimmed by 4 bases and V by 3 bases; bases with no gene match: 5. The CDR3 DNA follows: TGTGCCAGCAGTGAGAGGGGGCGAGGCTATGGCTACACCTTC. The encoded protein is CASSERGRGYGYTF.

The rearrangement links TRBV9 to TRBJ2-7; D not certain. The ends were cut back, 3 bases at V and 1 base at J, with 8 bases in the middle. The germline CDR1 and CDR2 sequences are SGDLS and YYNGEE. The CDR3 totals 13 residues. In nucleotides, the CDR3 is TGTGCCAGCAGCGGAGGAAGTTCCTACGAGCAGTACTTC. Protein product: CASSGGSSYEQYF.

This chain joins TRBV18 and TRBJ2-2; D gene ambiguous. From germline, CDR1 is KGHSH and CDR2 LQKENI. V was shortened by 3 bases and J by 1 base, with 6 bases between the two germline ends. CDR3 length: 14 amino acids. CDR3 sequence: CASSPSVNTGELFF. CDR3 DNA sequence: TGTGCCAGCTCACCCTCGGTGAACACCGGGGAGCTGTTTTTT.

This chain connects TRBV6-5 to TRBJ2-7, with 10 bases identical to TRBD1. The CDR3 is made up of 16 amino acids. J gave up 2 bases and V 2 bases, and 6 bases lay outside the gene matches. Looked up from germline, CDR1 is MNHEY and CDR2 is SVGAGI. In nucleotides, the CDR3 is TGTGCCAGCAGTTACCTGGGACAGGGGACAACCTACGAGCAGTACTTC. Protein sequence: CASSYLGQGTTYEQYF.

This sequence joins TRBV9 and TRBJ2-2, with a weak D call TRBD2 (5 bases). Trimming removed 2 bases from V and 7 bases from J, with 12 bases in between. This CDR3 is 14 amino acids long. Germline CDR1 is SGDLS and CDR2 is YYNGEE. The CDR3 here is CASSVFTRGGELFF. In nucleotides, the CDR3 is TGTGCCAGCAGCGTTTTCACCCGGGGCGGGGAGCTGTTTTTT.

Within the sample, this clone is large. The V and J genes are TRBV30 and TRBJ1-1; D ambiguous. The germline gives CDR1 GTSNPN, CDR2 SVGIG (reference sequence). This CDR3 contains 11 residues. V was pared by 5 bases and J by 1 base, with 5 bases between. The CDR3 DNA reads TGTGCCTGGGTCTGGAACACTGAAGCTTTCTTT. It codes for CAWVWNTEAFF.

This clone has only one observation. The chain combines TRBV9 with TRBJ2-7, with a weak D call TRBD1 (6 bases). V lost 3 bases and J 6 bases, leaving 13 bases between the germline ends. Germline lookup yields CDR1 SGDLS and CDR2 YYNGEE. This CDR3 is 13 amino acids long. For the CDR3, the DNA is TGTGCCAGCAGCGCAAGACAGGTCAGCGAGCAGTACTTC. This gives the protein CASSARQVSEQYF.

The chain joins TRBV5-8 to TRBJ1-2; D uncertain. CDR1 and CDR2 (germline): SGHTS, YDEGEE. V lost 2 bases and J 1 base, leaving 6 bases between the germline ends. The CDR3 runs 13 residues. The CDR3 nucleotides read TGTGCCAGCAGCTTCACCAGTAACTATGGCTACACCTTC. Its translation is CASSFTSNYGYTF.

This rearrangement joins TRBV19 to TRBJ2-2; maybe TRBD2 (6 bases). Trimming cost V 4 bases and J 0 bases, with 12 bases left between them. This CDR3 comprises 16 residues. Germline CDR1 LNHDA, CDR2 SQIVND (reference sequence). The CDR3 region is CASSTWGGPNTGELFF. The CDR3 region has the DNA TGTGCCAGTAGTACCTGGGGAGGTCCGAACACCGGGGAGCTGTTTTTT.

This clone came up once. The V and J genes are TRBV5-1 and TRBJ2-3; TRBD1 matches at 8 bases. The ends lost 4 bases at V and 2 bases at J; junction bases unmatched: 3. The CDR3 runs to 14 residues. Germline V gene sequence: CDR1 SGHRS, CDR2 YFSETQ. CDR3 nucleotide sequence: TGCGCCAGCAGCCCAGGGGGCATCACAGATACGCAGTATTTT. Translation gives CASSPGGITDTQYF.

V is TRBV27 and J is TRBJ2-7; 7 bases match TRBD1. The germline V gene encodes CDR1 MNHEY and CDR2 SMNVEV (reference sequence). V trimming: 3 bases; J trimming: 2 bases; junction bases outside the gene matches: 7. This CDR3 spans 15 amino acids. This CDR3 reads CASSFNRGSAYEQYF. The CDR3 region has the DNA TGTGCCAGCAGTTTTAACAGGGGAAGTGCCTACGAGCAGTACTTC.

This sequence joins TRBV13 and TRBJ1-1; D perhaps matches TRBD1 (5 bases). The CDR3 spans 15 residues. V dropped 4 bases and J dropped 6 bases, with 18 bases sitting between them. The germline CDR1 and CDR2 sequences are PRHDT and FYEKMQ (reference sequence). The CDR3 protein is CASSSRQQDTSEAFF. Written as DNA, the CDR3 is TGTGCCAGCAGCTCCAGACAGCAAGATACGTCTGAAGCTTTCTTT.

This clone came up a few times. Different DNA sequences within this sample yield the same CDR3. The gene calls are TRBV27 and TRBJ1-1, with D uncertain. V lost 2 bases and J lost 8, with 9 bases in between. Germline CDR1 is MNHEY and CDR2 is SMNVEV (reference sequence). This CDR3 contains 12 residues. CDR3: CASSLIGGEAFF. The CDR3, as DNA: TGTGCCAGCAGTTTAATAGGAGGGGAAGCTTTCTTT.

This chain connects TRBV4-3 to TRBJ1-5, with no clear D. Germline CDR1 reads LGHNA; CDR2 reads YSLEER. This CDR3 is built from 16 residues. V was cut by 0 bases and J by 7 bases, with 16 bases left in between. The CDR3 spells CASSQEVTSRKQPQHF. In nucleotides, the CDR3 is TGCGCCAGCAGCCAAGAGGTGACATCCAGGAAGCAGCCCCAGCATTTT.

The V and J genes are TRBV11-2 and TRBJ2-7; D might be TRBD2 (6 bases). CDR1 is SGHAT, CDR2 FQNNGV, per germline. Trimming pared 3 bases from V and 4 bases from J, leaving 13 bases between. The length of the CDR3 is 14 residues. The CDR3: CASSFPGSGYEQYF. In DNA form, the CDR3 reads TGTGCCAGCAGCTTCCCCGGGAGTGGGTACGAGCAGTACTTC.

The chain has TRBV18 and TRBJ2-1, with D perhaps matching TRBD2 (5 bases). In germline, CDR1 is KGHSH, CDR2 LQKENI. The CDR3 runs 14 residues. V dropped 2 bases and J dropped 3 bases, with 8 bases sitting between them. CDR3 in DNA: TGTGCCAGCTCACCAGAAGAGGGCTACAATGAGCAGTTCTTC. Protein: CASSPEEGYNEQFF.

This clone was detected only once. The chain uses TRBV7-9 and TRBJ2-3, with D possibly being TRBD1 (6 bases). CDR1 and CDR2 (germline): SEHNR, FQNEAQ (reference sequence). The CDR3 is 14 residues long. V lost 5 bases, J lost 3 bases, and 12 bases lay in between. CDR3 loop: CASSVRGITDTQYF. CDR3 nucleotide sequence: TGTGCCAGCAGCGTAAGGGGGATAACAGATACGCAGTATTTT.

The V gene is TRBV7-2, the J gene TRBJ2-5; D ambiguous. Between the trimmed V and J ends, which lost 3 bases and 3 bases, there was a span of 8 bases. This CDR3 has 13 residues. Germline V gene lookup returns CDR1 SGHTA and CDR2 FQGNSA. The CDR3 sequence: CASSFQAEETQYF. The CDR3 nucleotides are TGTGCCAGCAGCTTCCAGGCCGAAGAGACCCAGTACTTC.

The chain carries TRBV13 and TRBJ2-7; 9 bases are shared with TRBD1. The CDR3 runs to 15 residues. V lost 5 bases to trimming and J lost 3 bases; unmatched junction nucleotides: 8. Germline lookup yields CDR1 PRHDT and CDR2 FYEKMQ (reference sequence). The CDR3 reads CASSDTGTGNYEQYF. The CDR3, as DNA: TGTGCCAGCAGCGACACCGGGACAGGGAACTACGAGCAGTACTTC.

This chain links TRBV5-5 with TRBJ1-4; D may be TRBD1 (5 bases). CDR3 length equals 12 residues. V lost 4 bases and J lost 8, with 9 bases in between. Germline-derived CDR1 and CDR2 are SGHKS and YYEKEE (reference sequence). CDR3 residues: CASSKTDEKLFF. The CDR3 bases are TGTGCCAGCAGCAAGACAGACGAAAAACTGTTTTTT. Full variable domain (remainder filled in from reference TRBV5-5 and TRBJ1-4): DAGVTQSPTHLIKTRGQQVTLRCSPISGHKSVSWYQQVLGQGPQFIFQYYEKEERGRGNFPDRFSARQFPNYSSELNVNALLLGDSALYLCASSKTDEKLFFGSGTQLSVL.

The V call is TRBV9, the J call TRBJ2-7; unclear D gene. CDR1 is SGDLS and CDR2 is YYNGEE in the germline V gene. Trimming left V 3 bases short and J 0 bases short, with 4 bases between. CDR3 size: 12 residues. The chain's CDR3 is CASSGLSYEQYF. The DNA for the CDR3 is TGTGCCAGCAGCGGTCTCTCCTACGAGCAGTACTTC.

This clone was seen a few times. V usage is TRBV6-4 and J usage is TRBJ1-6; a possible D gene is TRBD1 (5 bases). The germline CDR1 and CDR2 sequences are MRHNA and SNTAGT. The CDR3 contains 15 residues. V lost 2 bases and J lost 7, with 12 bases in between. For the CDR3, the DNA is TGTGCCAGCAGTGACACAGGAGCCCTAAATTCACCCCTCCACTTT. Protein: CASSDTGALNSPLHF.

The genes are TRBV27 and TRBJ2-3; 10 positions match TRBD1. The CDR3 extends over 16 amino acids. The germline gives CDR1 MNHEY, CDR2 SMNVEV (reference sequence). V shed 5 bases and J 6 bases; nucleotides not matched to a gene: 11. This CDR3 is CASSRPPGTGDDTQYF. The CDR3 DNA reads TGTGCCAGCAGTCGCCCCCCTGGGACAGGGGACGATACGCAGTATTTT.

The chain uses TRBV19 and TRBJ2-5; tentatively, D is TRBD2 (5 bases). The J call is uncertain, as TRBJ2-7 better fits the DNA end. The CDR3 contains 14 residues. Germline V CDR1 and CDR2: LNHDA, SQIVND (reference sequence). The CDR3 here is CASSRMDSIYEQYF. CDR3 coding DNA: TGTGCCAGTAGTCGTATGGACTCGATCTACGAGCAGTACTTC.

The chain uses TRBV2 and TRBJ2-7; the D gene is possibly TRBD1 (5 bases). Germline CDR1 reads SNHLY; CDR2 reads FYNNEI. V was shortened by 4 bases and J by 0 bases, with 10 bases between the two germline ends. The CDR3 is 14 amino acids. The CDR3 loop is CASSVTGSSYEQYF. In nucleotides, the CDR3 is TGTGCCAGCAGTGTTACAGGATCCTCCTACGAGCAGTACTTC.

The chain couples TRBV18 to TRBJ1-5; TRBD1 is a possible D gene (5 bases). The V end lost 1 base, the J end lost 8 bases, and 9 bases lay between the germline ends. Germline V gives CDR1 KGHSH, CDR2 LQKENI. The CDR3 runs to 13 residues. The DNA of the CDR3 is TGTGCCAGCTCACCACTCCGGGGGGAGCCCCAGCATTTT. Its protein product is CASSPLRGEPQHF.

This clone occurred a few times. The chain employs TRBV5-6 and TRBJ1-1; maybe TRBD1 (5 bases). The CDR3 contains 12 residues. Between the trimmed V and J ends, which lost 6 bases and 1 base, there was a span of 7 bases. Germline V gene sequence: CDR1 SGHDT, CDR2 YYEEEE. The CDR3 sequence is CASNQGNTEAFF. In nucleotides, the CDR3 is TGTGCCAGCAACCAGGGGAACACTGAAGCTTTCTTT.

The chain uses TRBV2 and TRBJ1-6, with D perhaps TRBD1 (6 bases). The germline V gene encodes CDR1 SNHLY and CDR2 FYNNEI. The ends were cut back, 4 bases at V and 10 bases at J, with 17 bases in the middle. This CDR3 comprises 15 residues. The CDR3 sequence is CASSGPTGADSPLHF. The CDR3 coding sequence is TGTGCCAGCAGTGGGCCGACAGGTGCCGACTCACCCCTCCACTTT.

Within the sample, this clone is large (0.1 to 1%). The rearrangement links TRBV7-8 to TRBJ1-4; the match to TRBD1 covers 8 bases. V lost 1 base, J lost 7 bases, and 5 bases stayed unmatched. CDR3 size: 15 residues. The germline gives CDR1 SGHVS, CDR2 FQNEAQ. This CDR3 reads CASSLERGQVEKLFF. DNA for the CDR3: TGTGCCAGCAGCTTAGAGAGGGGACAGGTTGAAAAACTGTTTTTT. Full variable domain (missing parts from reference TRBV7-8 and TRBJ1-4): GAGVSQSPRYKVAKRGQDVALRCDPISGHVSLFWYQQALGQGPEFLTYFQNEAQLDKSGLPSDRFFAERPEGSVSTLKIQRTQQEDSAVYLCASSLERGQVEKLFFGSGTQLSVL.

The rearrangement uses TRBV4-1 and TRBJ1-2, with 9 nucleotides matching TRBD1. V dropped 2 bases and J dropped 8; count of bases not matched to a gene: 3. The CDR3 sequence is 13 residues long. CDR1 is MGHRA and CDR2 is YSYEKL in the germline V gene. Here the CDR3 DNA reads TGCGCCAGCAGCCAAACAGGGGGCTCGGGCTACACCTTC. It encodes CASSQTGGSGYTF.

V usage is TRBV9 and J usage is TRBJ2-3; tentatively, D is TRBD2 (5 bases). The germline CDR1 and CDR2 sequences are SGDLS and YYNGEE. The CDR3 length is 15 residues. The V end was cut by 2 bases, the J end by 4 bases, with 14 bases between. In DNA, the CDR3 is TGTGCCAGCAGCGTGACTATCGGTACGTCAGATACGCAGTATTTT. Translated: CASSVTIGTSDTQYF.